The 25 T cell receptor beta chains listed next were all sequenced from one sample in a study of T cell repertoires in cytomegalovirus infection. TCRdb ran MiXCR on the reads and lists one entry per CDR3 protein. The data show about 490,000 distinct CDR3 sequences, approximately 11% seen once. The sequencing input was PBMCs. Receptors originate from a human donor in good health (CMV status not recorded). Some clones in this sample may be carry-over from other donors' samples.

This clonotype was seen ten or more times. CDR3 residues: CASSPGTSGRQETQYF. As DNA, the CDR3 is TGTGCCAGCAGCCCTGGGACTAGCGGGAGGCAAGAGACCCAGTACTTC. The chain couples TRBV7-3 to TRBJ2-5, with 15 bases fitting TRBD2. J was trimmed by 2 bases and V by 5 bases; bases with no gene match: 3. Germline V gene data show CDR1 as SGHTA and CDR2 as FQGTGA. The CDR3 runs to 16 residues.

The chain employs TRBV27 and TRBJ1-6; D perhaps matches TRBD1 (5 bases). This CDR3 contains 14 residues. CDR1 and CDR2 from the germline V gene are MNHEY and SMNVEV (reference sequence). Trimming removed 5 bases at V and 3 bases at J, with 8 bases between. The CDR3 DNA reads TGTGCCAGCAGTACAGGCTTCTATAATTCACCCCTCCACTTT. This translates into CASSTGFYNSPLHF.

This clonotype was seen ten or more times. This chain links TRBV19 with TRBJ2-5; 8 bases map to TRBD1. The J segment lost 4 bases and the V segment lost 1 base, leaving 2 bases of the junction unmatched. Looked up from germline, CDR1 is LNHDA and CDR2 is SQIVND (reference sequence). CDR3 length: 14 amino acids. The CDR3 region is CASSIAQGGETQYF. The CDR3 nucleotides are TGTGCCAGTAGTATAGCACAGGGGGGAGAGACCCAGTACTTC.

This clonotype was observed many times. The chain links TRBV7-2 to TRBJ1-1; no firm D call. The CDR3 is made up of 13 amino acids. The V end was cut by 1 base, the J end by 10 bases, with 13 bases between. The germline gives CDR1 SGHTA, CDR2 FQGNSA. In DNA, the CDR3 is TGTGCCAGCAGCTTAGATTTCGGGAGAGGAGCTTTCTTT. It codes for CASSLDFGRGAFF.

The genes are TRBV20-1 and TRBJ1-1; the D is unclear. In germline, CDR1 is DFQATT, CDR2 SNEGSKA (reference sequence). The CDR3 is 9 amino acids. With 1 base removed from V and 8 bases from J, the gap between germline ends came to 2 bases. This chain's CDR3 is CSARAEAFF. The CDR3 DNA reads TGCAGTGCTAGAGCGGAAGCTTTCTTT.

For the CDR3, the DNA is TGCGCCAGCAGCACAGGCCCTACGGGGGGGGAGCAGTACTTC. It translates to CASSTGPTGGEQYF. The chain is built from TRBV5-1 and TRBJ2-7, with 8 bases fitting TRBD2. Germline values: CDR1 SGHRS, CDR2 YFSETQ. This CDR3 has 14 residues. Trimming at V came to 4 bases and at J to 7 bases, leaving 10 bases not matched to a gene.

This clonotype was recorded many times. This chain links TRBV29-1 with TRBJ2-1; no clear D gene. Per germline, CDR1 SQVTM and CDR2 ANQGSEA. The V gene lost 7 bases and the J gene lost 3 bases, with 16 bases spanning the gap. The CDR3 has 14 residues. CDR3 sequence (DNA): TGCAGCGCCCGGCAAGGTCACATCTACAATGAGCAGTTCTTC. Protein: CSARQGHIYNEQFF.

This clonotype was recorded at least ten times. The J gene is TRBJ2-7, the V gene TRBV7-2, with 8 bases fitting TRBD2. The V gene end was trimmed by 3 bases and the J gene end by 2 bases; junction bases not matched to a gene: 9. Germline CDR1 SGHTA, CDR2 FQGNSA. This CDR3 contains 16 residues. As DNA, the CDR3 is TGTGCCAGCAGCTTGGGGCCCGGGGGGGAGACCTACGAGCAGTACTTC. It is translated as CASSLGPGGETYEQYF.

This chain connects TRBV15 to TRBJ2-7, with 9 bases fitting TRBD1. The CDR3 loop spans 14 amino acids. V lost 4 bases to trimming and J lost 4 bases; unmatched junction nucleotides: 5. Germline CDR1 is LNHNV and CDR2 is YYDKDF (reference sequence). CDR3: CATSTSGQGYEQYF. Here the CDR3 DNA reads TGTGCCACCAGCACATCGGGACAGGGTTACGAGCAGTACTTC.

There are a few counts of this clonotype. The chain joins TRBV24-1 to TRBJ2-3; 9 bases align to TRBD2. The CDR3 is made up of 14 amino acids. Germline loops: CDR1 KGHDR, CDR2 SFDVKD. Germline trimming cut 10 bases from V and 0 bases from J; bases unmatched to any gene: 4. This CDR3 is CATSGGPSTDTQYF. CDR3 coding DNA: TGTGCCACTAGCGGGGGACCAAGCACAGATACGCAGTATTTT.

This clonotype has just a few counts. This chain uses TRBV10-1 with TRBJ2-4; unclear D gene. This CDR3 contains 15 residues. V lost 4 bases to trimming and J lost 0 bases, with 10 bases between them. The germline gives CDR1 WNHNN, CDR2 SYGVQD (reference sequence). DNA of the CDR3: TGCGCCAGCAGTGGGGGTACAATAGCCAAAAACATTCAGTACTTC. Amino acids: CASSGGTIAKNIQYF.

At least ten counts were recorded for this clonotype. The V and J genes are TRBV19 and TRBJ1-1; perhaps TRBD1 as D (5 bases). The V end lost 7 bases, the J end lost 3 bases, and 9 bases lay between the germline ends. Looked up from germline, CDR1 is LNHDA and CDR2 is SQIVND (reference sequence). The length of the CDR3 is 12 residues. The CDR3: CASMVGDTEAFF. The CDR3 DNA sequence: TGTGCCAGTATGGTAGGGGACACTGAAGCTTTCTTT.

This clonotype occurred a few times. CDR3 sequence (DNA): TGCAGTGCGACTACCGGGACAGGGCATCAGCCCCAGCATTTT. Its translation: CSATTGTGHQPQHF. The chain uses TRBV20-1 and TRBJ1-5; 9 bases line up with TRBD1. The V gene end was trimmed by 6 bases and the J gene end by 5 bases; junction bases not matched to a gene: 8. Germline-derived CDR1 and CDR2 are DFQATT and SNEGSKA (reference sequence). This CDR3 has 14 residues.

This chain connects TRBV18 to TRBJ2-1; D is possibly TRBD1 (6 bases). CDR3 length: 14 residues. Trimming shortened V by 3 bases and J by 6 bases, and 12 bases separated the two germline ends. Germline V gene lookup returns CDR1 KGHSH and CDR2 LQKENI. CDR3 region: CASSPGWGPNEQFF. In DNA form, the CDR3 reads TGTGCCAGCTCACCCGGATGGGGGCCCAATGAGCAGTTCTTC.

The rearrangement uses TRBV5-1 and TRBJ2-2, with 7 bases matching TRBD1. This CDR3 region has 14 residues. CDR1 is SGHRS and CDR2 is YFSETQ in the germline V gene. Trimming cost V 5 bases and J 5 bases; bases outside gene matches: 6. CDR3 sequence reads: CASRFQGETGELFF. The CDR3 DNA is TGCGCCAGCAGGTTCCAGGGGGAAACCGGGGAGCTGTTTTTT.

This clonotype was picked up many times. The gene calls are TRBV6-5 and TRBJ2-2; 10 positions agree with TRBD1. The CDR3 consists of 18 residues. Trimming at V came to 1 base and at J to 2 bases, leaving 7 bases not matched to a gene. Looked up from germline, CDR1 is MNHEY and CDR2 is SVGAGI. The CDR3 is CASSYYGTGAPNTGELFF. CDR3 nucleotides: TGTGCCAGCAGTTACTATGGGACAGGGGCCCCTAACACCGGGGAGCTGTTTTTT.

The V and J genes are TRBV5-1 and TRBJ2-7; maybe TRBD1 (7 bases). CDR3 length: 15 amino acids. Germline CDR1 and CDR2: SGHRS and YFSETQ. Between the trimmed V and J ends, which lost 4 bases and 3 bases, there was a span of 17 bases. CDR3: CASSAGMTGRYEQYF. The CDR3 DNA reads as TGCGCCAGCAGCGCGGGGATGACAGGGCGCTACGAGCAGTACTTC. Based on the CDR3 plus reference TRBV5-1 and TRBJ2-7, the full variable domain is KAGVTQTPRYLIKTRGQQVTLSCSPISGHRSVSWYQQTPGQGLQFLFEYFSETQRNKGNFPGRFSGRQFSNSRSEMNVSTLELGDSALYLCASSAGMTGRYEQYFGPGTRLTVT.

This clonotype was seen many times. This CDR3 is CSVVTSALTDTQYF. CDR3 sequence (DNA): TGCAGCGTTGTGACTAGCGCCCTCACAGATACGCAGTATTTT. J is TRBJ2-3 and V is TRBV29-1, with 8 bases that match TRBD2. V gave up 4 bases and J gave up 2 bases; unmatched junction bases: 5. Germline V gene lookup returns CDR1 SQVTM and CDR2 ANQGSEA. The CDR3 loop spans 14 amino acids.

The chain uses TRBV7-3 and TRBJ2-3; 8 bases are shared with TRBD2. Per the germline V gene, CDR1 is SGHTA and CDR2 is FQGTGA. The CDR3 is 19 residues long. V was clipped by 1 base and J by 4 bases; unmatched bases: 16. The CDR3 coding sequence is TGTGCCAGCAGCTTAATAGGCCCCGGGGGGGAGCGAGGTTCAGATACGCAGTATTTT. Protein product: CASSLIGPGGERGSDTQYF.

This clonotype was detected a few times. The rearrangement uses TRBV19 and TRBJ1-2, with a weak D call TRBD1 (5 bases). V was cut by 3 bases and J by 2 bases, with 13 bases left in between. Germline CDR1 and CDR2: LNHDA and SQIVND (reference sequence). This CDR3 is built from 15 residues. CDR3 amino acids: CASSISTARNYGYTF. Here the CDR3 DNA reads TGTGCCAGTAGTATTTCGACAGCCCGAAACTATGGCTACACCTTC.

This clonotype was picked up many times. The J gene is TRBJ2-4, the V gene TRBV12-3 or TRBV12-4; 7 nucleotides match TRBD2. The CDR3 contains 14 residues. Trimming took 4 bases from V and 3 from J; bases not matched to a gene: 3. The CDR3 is CASSSSGYKNIQYF. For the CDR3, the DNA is TGTGCCAGCAGTTCTAGCGGCTACAAAAACATTCAGTACTTC.

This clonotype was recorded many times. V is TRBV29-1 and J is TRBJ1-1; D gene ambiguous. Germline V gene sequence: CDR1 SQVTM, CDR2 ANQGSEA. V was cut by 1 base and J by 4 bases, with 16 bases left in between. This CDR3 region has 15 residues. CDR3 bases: TGCAGCGTTGAAGTGCGCGTAGCTTCGGGCACTGAAGCTTTCTTT. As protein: CSVEVRVASGTEAFF.

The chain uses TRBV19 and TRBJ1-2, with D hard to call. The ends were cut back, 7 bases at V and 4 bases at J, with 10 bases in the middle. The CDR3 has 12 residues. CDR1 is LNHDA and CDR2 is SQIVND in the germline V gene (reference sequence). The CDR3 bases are TGTGCCAGTATGAAGGGAGTCTATGGCTACACCTTC. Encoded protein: CASMKGVYGYTF.

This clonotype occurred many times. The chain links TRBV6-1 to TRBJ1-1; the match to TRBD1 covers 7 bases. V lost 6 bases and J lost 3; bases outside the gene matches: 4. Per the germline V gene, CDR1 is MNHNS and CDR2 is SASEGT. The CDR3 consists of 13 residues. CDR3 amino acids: CASRGQQDTEAFF. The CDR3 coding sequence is TGTGCCAGCAGGGGACAGCAGGACACTGAAGCTTTCTTT.

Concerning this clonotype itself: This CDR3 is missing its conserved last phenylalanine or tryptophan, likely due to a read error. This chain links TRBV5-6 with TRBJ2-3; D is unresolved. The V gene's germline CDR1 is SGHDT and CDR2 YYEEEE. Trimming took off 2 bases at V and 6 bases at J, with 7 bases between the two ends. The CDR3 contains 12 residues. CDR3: CASSLTTDTQYI. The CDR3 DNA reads TGTGCCAGCAGCTTAACAACGGATACGCAGTATATT.